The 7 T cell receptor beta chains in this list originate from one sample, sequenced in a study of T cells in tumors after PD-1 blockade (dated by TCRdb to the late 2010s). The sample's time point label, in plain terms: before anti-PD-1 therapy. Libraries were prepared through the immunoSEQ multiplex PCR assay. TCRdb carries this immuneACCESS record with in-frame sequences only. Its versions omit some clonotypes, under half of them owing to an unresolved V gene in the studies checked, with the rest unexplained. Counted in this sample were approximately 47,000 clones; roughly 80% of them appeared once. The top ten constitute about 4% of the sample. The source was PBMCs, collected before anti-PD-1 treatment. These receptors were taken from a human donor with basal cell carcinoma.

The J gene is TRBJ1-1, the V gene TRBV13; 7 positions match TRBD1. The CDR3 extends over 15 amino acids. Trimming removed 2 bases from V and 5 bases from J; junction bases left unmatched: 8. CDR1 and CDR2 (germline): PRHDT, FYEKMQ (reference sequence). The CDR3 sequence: CASSLTIQGKTEAFF. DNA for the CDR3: TGTGCCAGCAGCTTAACCATACAGGGGAAGACTGAAGCTTTCTTT. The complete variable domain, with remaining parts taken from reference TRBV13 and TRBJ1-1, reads AAGVIQSPRHLIKEKRETATLKCYPIPRHDTVYWYQQGPGQDPQFLISFYEKMQSDKGSIPDRFSAQQFSDYHSELNMSSLELGDSALYFCASSLTIQGKTEAFFGQGTRLTVV.

CDR3 protein: CASRVWGPRETQYF. The CDR3 DNA sequence: TGTGCCAGCAGAGTGTGGGGGCCAAGGGAGACCCAGTACTTC. The chain uses TRBV6-5 and TRBJ2-5; TRBD1 is a possible D gene (6 bases). Germline lookup yields CDR1 MNHEY and CDR2 SVGAGI. The V gene lost 6 bases and the J gene lost 5 bases, with 16 bases spanning the gap. The CDR3 is 14 amino acids.

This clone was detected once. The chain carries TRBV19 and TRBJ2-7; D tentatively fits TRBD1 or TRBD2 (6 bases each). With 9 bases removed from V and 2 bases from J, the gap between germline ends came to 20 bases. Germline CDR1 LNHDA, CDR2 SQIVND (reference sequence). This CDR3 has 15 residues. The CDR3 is CASRTGGTAPYEQYF. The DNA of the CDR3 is TGTGCCAGCCGTACCGGGGGCACCGCGCCCTACGAGCAGTACTTC.

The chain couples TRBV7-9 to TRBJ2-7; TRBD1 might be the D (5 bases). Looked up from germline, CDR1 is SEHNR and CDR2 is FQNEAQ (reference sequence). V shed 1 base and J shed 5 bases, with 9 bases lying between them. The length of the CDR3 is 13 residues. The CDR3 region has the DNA TGTGCCAGCAGCTTAGTGGTGGGGCACGAGCAGTACTTC. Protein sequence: CASSLVVGHEQYF.

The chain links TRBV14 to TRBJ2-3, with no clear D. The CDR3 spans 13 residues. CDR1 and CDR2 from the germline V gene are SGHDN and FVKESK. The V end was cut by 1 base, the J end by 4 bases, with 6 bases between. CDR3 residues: CASSQVRADTQYF. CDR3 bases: TGTGCCAGCAGCCAAGTACGGGCAGATACGCAGTATTTT.

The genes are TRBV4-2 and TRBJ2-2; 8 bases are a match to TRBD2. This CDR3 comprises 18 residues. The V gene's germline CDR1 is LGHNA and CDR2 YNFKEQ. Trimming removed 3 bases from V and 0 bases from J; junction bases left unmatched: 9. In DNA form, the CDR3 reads TGTGCCAGCAGCCACCTACCCGGGGGGGTAACGAACACCGGGGAGCTGTTTTTT. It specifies CASSHLPGGVTNTGELFF.

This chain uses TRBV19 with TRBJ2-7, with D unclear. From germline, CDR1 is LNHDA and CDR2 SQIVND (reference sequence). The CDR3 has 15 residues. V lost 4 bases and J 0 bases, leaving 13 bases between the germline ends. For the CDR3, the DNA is TGTGCCAGTAGTAAGGACGGATCCTTCTCCTACGAGCAGTACTTC. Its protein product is CASSKDGSFSYEQYF.